Below, one T cell receptor (beta chain) is given with its context. Its antigen is as yet unknown. One heparinised blood draw averaging about 116 mL was given by each donor. CDR1 and CDR2 (germline): SNHLY, FYNNEI. V was clipped by 5 bases and J by 8 bases, with 19 bases between them. CDR3 length: 15 residues. This sample was taken from a study of beta chain features in type 1 diabetes. Sequencing targeted expressed TCRB transcripts, as all isolated RNA had been reverse transcribed. The data were produced by immunoSEQ multiplex PCR, yet TCRdb's version contains in-frame clones alone and is incomplete. The table has about 110,000 clones, under 40% seen once. Study-wide findings and caveats: TCRB repertoires of naive, central memory and Treg cells appeared more similar among patients than among healthy donors.

Sequenced input: stem cell memory CD4+ T cells from blood. The TCR comes from a woman between 18 and 29 years old in good health. This chain uses TRBV2 with TRBJ1-3; perhaps TRBD1 as D (5 bases). The CDR3 nucleotides are TGTGCCAGCAGTAGTCAGGGAGGTATAGGAGACACCATATATTTT. Protein: CASSSQGGIGDTIYF.